Each of the 31 T cell receptor beta chains below was sequenced from the same sample in a study of T-cell memory formation after mild COVID-19. A single record per CDR3 protein comes from TCRdb applying MiXCR to the 5' RACE reads. This sample has about 200,000 distinct CDR3 sequences, with 18% found just once. The sample was PBMCs or a T cell subset sorted from them (not recorded which). Receptor source: an adult woman who had mild COVID-19 (a few samples of this study predate the infection). Cell type and time point are not known.

This clonotype was seen a few times. The genes are TRBV7-6 and TRBJ2-2, with 10 bases identical to TRBD1. The CDR3 covers 15 residues. The germline gives CDR1 SGHVS, CDR2 FNYEAQ. V lost 7 bases to trimming and J lost 6 bases; unmatched junction nucleotides: 8. CDR3 amino acids: CASNLGQGVPGELFF. In nucleotides, the CDR3 is TGTGCCAGCAACCTAGGACAGGGGGTCCCCGGGGAGCTGTTTTTT.

The sample holds a few counts of this clonotype. The chain has TRBV7-2 and TRBJ2-1; D uncertain. Germline V gene sequence: CDR1 SGHTA, CDR2 FQGNSA. The V gene lost 3 bases and the J gene lost 5 bases, with 8 bases spanning the gap. There are 13 residues in the CDR3. The DNA of the CDR3 is TGTGCCAGCAGCTTTAAGGACCACAATGAGCAGTTCTTC. Translated, it gives CASSFKDHNEQFF. Drawing the rest from reference TRBV7-2 and TRBJ2-1, the complete variable domain is GAGVSQSPSNKVTEKGKDVELRCDPISGHTALYWYRQSLGQGLEFLIYFQGNSAPDKSGLPSDRFSAERTGGSVSTLTIQRTQQEDSAVYLCASSFKDHNEQFFGPGTRLTVL.

This clonotype showed up just a few times. The V and J genes are TRBV20-1 and TRBJ2-2, with D perhaps TRBD1 (6 bases). The CDR3 runs 13 residues. The germline V gene has CDR1 DFQATT and CDR2 SNEGSKA (reference sequence). V lost 3 bases and J lost 5, with 10 bases in between. CDR3 sequence reads: CSAREQGTGELFF. CDR3 coding DNA: TGCAGTGCTAGGGAACAGGGTACCGGGGAGCTGTTTTTT.

The CDR3 region is CASRQPGQMNTEAFF. CDR3 in DNA: TGTGCCAGCAGGCAACCGGGACAGATGAACACTGAAGCTTTCTTT. The genes are TRBV27 and TRBJ1-1, with 7 bases lining up with TRBD1. The V and J ends lost 6 bases and 0 bases, in that order; junction bases with no gene match: 7. The CDR3 runs 15 residues. CDR1 is MNHEY and CDR2 is SMNVEV in the germline V gene (reference sequence).

In its sample, this clonotype was seen a few times. The CDR3 DNA reads as TGTGCCAGCAGGATGGACAGGGGAGGAGACACCATATATTTT. Protein product: CASRMDRGGDTIYF. J is TRBJ1-3 and V is TRBV12-3 or TRBV12-4; TRBD1 agrees at 9 bases. This CDR3 is built from 14 residues. Trimming cost V 6 bases and J 8 bases; bases outside gene matches: 8.

CDR3 amino acids: CASSMSGRHSPLHF. For the CDR3, the DNA is TGTGCCAGCAGTATGTCCGGGAGGCATTCACCCCTCCACTTT. The chain joins TRBV25-1 to TRBJ1-6; D unclear. The germline V gene encodes CDR1 MGHDK and CDR2 SYGVNS. This CDR3 is built from 14 residues. V was cut by 5 bases and J by 8 bases, with 13 bases left in between.

This clonotype has a handful of counts. The chain carries TRBV5-1 and TRBJ2-4; 7 bases align to TRBD1. The V segment lost 4 bases and the J segment 1 base; nucleotides outside the gene matches: 14. Germline-derived CDR1 and CDR2 are SGHRS and YFSETQ. This CDR3 is built from 18 residues. The CDR3 spells CASSLVGKKTGAKNIQYF. The CDR3 nucleotides read TGCGCCAGCAGCCTGGTGGGTAAGAAGACAGGGGCCAAAAACATTCAGTACTTC.

In nucleotides, the CDR3 is TGTGCCAGCAGCTTCGGGTTGGTAGGCAATCAGCCCCAGCATTTT. Its translation: CASSFGLVGNQPQHF. V is TRBV7-2 and J is TRBJ1-5; D not resolved. The V and J ends lost 3 bases and 2 bases respectively, with 11 bases between them. Per germline, CDR1 SGHTA and CDR2 FQGNSA. The CDR3 loop spans 15 amino acids. The full variable domain, in which reference TRBV7-2 and TRBJ1-5 provide the parts outside the CDR3, is GAGVSQSPSNKVTEKGKDVELRCDPISGHTALYWYRQSLGQGLEFLIYFQGNSAPDKSGLPSDRFSAERTGGSVSTLTIQRTQQEDSAVYLCASSFGLVGNQPQHFGDGTRLSIL.

For this clonotype: A junction end diverges from the germline sequence, so it may reflect a read error. The J gene is TRBJ1-2, the V gene TRBV29-1, with D perhaps matching TRBD1 (6 bases). Germline CDR1 SQVTM, CDR2 ANQGSEA. The CDR3 consists of 11 residues. The CDR3 spells CSVWGPDGYTF. DNA for the CDR3: TGCAGCGTTTGGGGGCCCGATGGCTACACTTTC.

In this sample, this clonotype turned up a few times. The V and J genes are TRBV2 and TRBJ2-1; possibly TRBD2 for D (5 bases). CDR1 and CDR2 (germline): SNHLY, FYNNEI. The CDR3 spans 13 residues. V was trimmed by 6 bases and J by 5 bases, leaving 11 bases between them. The CDR3 is CASSSGLHNEQFF. CDR3 nucleotide sequence: TGTGCCAGCAGCTCCGGACTCCACAATGAGCAGTTCTTC.

This clonotype has at least ten counts. The chain links TRBV5-1 to TRBJ2-7; D tentatively fits TRBD1 or TRBD2 (5 bases each). CDR3 length equals 15 residues. Trimming shortened V by 4 bases and J by 2 bases, and 16 bases separated the two germline ends. Per germline, CDR1 SGHRS and CDR2 YFSETQ. The CDR3 spells CASSVAGTLAYEQYF. CDR3 DNA: TGCGCCAGCAGCGTAGCCGGGACCTTGGCCTACGAGCAGTACTTC.

This clonotype was picked up many times. The CDR3 spells CASSVAPGLAQETQYF. Here the CDR3 DNA reads TGTGCCAGCAGCGTAGCTCCAGGACTAGCCCAAGAGACCCAGTACTTC. J is TRBJ2-5 and V is TRBV9, with 8 bases identical to TRBD2. The CDR3 spans 16 residues. The germline CDR1 and CDR2 sequences are SGDLS and YYNGEE. The J segment lost 1 base and the V segment lost 0 bases, leaving 5 bases of the junction unmatched.

This chain joins TRBV15 and TRBJ1-1, with D hard to call. The CDR3 contains 13 residues. The V gene's germline CDR1 is LNHNV and CDR2 YYDKDF (reference sequence). V shed 2 bases and J shed 8 bases, with 12 bases lying between them. DNA of the CDR3: TGTGCCACCAGCAGAACCCTAACATGGGAAGCTTTCTTT. Its protein product is CATSRTLTWEAFF.

This clonotype has more than one count but fewer than ten. The V gene is TRBV6-1, the J gene TRBJ1-5; possible D gene TRBD1, 6 bases. Germline CDR1 reads MNHNS; CDR2 reads SASEGT. V dropped 6 bases and J dropped 5 bases, with 11 bases sitting between them. This CDR3 region has 13 residues. CDR3 loop: CASSEDSDQPQHF. CDR3 DNA sequence: TGTGCCAGCAGCGAGGACAGCGATCAGCCCCAGCATTTT.

Regarding this clonotype: A read error may be the cause here, since a much bigger clone is one base away. This chain connects TRBV6-5 to TRBJ2-3; D is uncertain. The CDR3 length is 11 residues. Trimming pared 6 bases from V and 2 bases from J, leaving 3 bases between. Germline V lookup: CDR1 MNHEY, CDR2 SVGAGI. CDR3: CASRYTDTQYF. The CDR3 DNA reads TGTGCCAGCAGATACACAGATACGCAGTATTTT.

The chain employs TRBV6-1 and TRBJ2-7; a weak D match, TRBD2 (6 bases). V gave up 2 bases and J gave up 5 bases, with 13 bases separating them. Germline V gene lookup returns CDR1 MNHNS and CDR2 SASEGT. CDR3 length: 14 amino acids. The CDR3 coding sequence is TGTGCCAGCAGTGAAAGGAGGGCATGGGACGAGCAGTACTTC. Translated: CASSERRAWDEQYF.

The sample holds a few counts of this clonotype. The gene calls are TRBV12-3 or TRBV12-4 and TRBJ1-5; TRBD1 matches 9 bases. V gave up 5 bases and J gave up 4 bases; unmatched junction bases: 6. The CDR3 is made up of 15 amino acids. CDR3 sequence reads: CASSPLGQGNQPQHF. The DNA for the CDR3 is TGTGCCAGCAGTCCTTTGGGACAGGGAAATCAGCCCCAGCATTTT.

A few counts support this clonotype. The chain links TRBV5-5 to TRBJ1-5; 9 bases fit TRBD1. Losses at the gene ends were 3 bases for V and 4 bases for J; bases not matched to a gene: 8. Germline CDR1 reads SGHKS; CDR2 reads YYEKEE (reference sequence). CDR3 size: 16 residues. CDR3 sequence: CASSSRPGQGNQPQHF. The CDR3 bases are TGTGCCAGCAGCTCCCGACCGGGACAGGGTAATCAGCCCCAGCATTTT.

This clonotype was counted between two and nine times. This rearrangement joins TRBV7-6 to TRBJ2-3, with 8 bases matching TRBD2. Trimming took 5 bases from V and 5 from J; bases not matched to a gene: 12. In germline, CDR1 is SGHVS, CDR2 FNYEAQ. The CDR3 is made up of 16 amino acids. DNA for the CDR3: TGTGCCAGCAGCCCACAAGTCGGGGGGGCTGGAGATACGCAGTATTTT. Its translation is CASSPQVGGAGDTQYF.

The chain combines TRBV18 with TRBJ1-3; tentatively, D is TRBD1 (5 bases). This CDR3 contains 16 residues. Trimming cost V 6 bases and J 0 bases, with 15 bases left between them. From germline, CDR1 is KGHSH and CDR2 LQKENI. The CDR3 DNA follows: TGTGCCAGCTCCCCCGGGACCCCGTACTCTGGAAACACCATATATTTT. It translates to CASSPGTPYSGNTIYF.

As to this clonotype: In this CDR3 the conserved last residue, phenylalanine or tryptophan, is missing, so a read error is likely. This chain links TRBV12-3 or TRBV12-4 with TRBJ2-1; 13 nucleotides align to TRBD2. CDR3 length: 15 residues. V shed 5 bases, J shed 7 bases, and the junction held 5 bases outside the gene matches. The DNA of the CDR3 is TGTGCCAGCAGTCCAAGGACTAGCGGGAGTAATGAGCAGTTCTTA. Its translation: CASSPRTSGSNEQFL.

A few counts support this clonotype. The V call is TRBV3-1, the J call TRBJ2-7, with D perhaps given as TRBD1 or TRBD2 (5 bases each). V lost 0 bases to trimming and J lost 6 bases, with 15 bases between them. Germline V lookup: CDR1 LGHDT, CDR2 YNNKEL (reference sequence). The CDR3 is made up of 15 amino acids. The CDR3 here is CASSQERGSYVEQYF. CDR3 in DNA: TGTGCCAGCAGCCAAGAGAGGGGCTCCTACGTCGAGCAGTACTTC.

The rearrangement joins TRBV2 to TRBJ2-5, with D unresolved. Trimming removed 7 bases at V and 3 bases at J, with 6 bases between. CDR1 SNHLY and CDR2 FYNNEI come from the germline V gene. The CDR3 length is 11 residues. CDR3 in amino acids: CASTEEETQYF. In DNA form, the CDR3 reads TGTGCCAGCACCGAAGAAGAGACCCAGTACTTC.

This clonotype has just a few counts. The rearrangement joins TRBV15 to TRBJ2-7; TRBD1 matches at 8 bases. The V gene's germline CDR1 is LNHNV and CDR2 YYDKDF (reference sequence). The CDR3 extends over 16 amino acids. J lost 3 bases, V lost 5 bases, and 12 bases had no gene match. The CDR3 loop is CATSAAIGQGLYEQYF. The CDR3 DNA follows: TGTGCCACCAGCGCGGCGATTGGACAGGGTCTCTACGAGCAGTACTTC.

In its sample, this clonotype was seen a few times. The gene calls are TRBV24-1 and TRBJ2-3; 12 bases match TRBD2. Germline trimming cut 7 bases from V and 3 bases from J; bases unmatched to any gene: 4. The germline V gene has CDR1 KGHDR and CDR2 SFDVKD. The length of the CDR3 is 15 residues. The CDR3 sequence: CATRRTSGETDTQYF. The CDR3, as DNA: TGTGCCACCAGGAGGACTAGCGGGGAAACAGATACGCAGTATTTT.

The chain joins TRBV7-9 to TRBJ2-1, with D uncertain. Trimming pared 3 bases from V and 7 bases from J, leaving 4 bases between. Germline CDR1 SEHNR, CDR2 FQNEAQ (reference sequence). The CDR3 consists of 11 residues. The CDR3, as DNA: TGTGCCAGCAGCTTTAGGAATGAGCAGTTCTTC. Encoded protein: CASSFRNEQFF.

The table lists this clonotype with a few counts. The V and J genes are TRBV6-2 or TRBV6-3 and TRBJ2-7; possible D gene TRBD2, 6 bases. Germline values: CDR1 MNHEY, CDR2 SVGEGT. V gave up 3 bases and J gave up 6 bases, with 12 bases separating them. The CDR3 totals 13 residues. CDR3 residues: CASSYREYREQYF. CDR3 bases: TGTGCCAGCAGTTATCGGGAGTACCGCGAGCAGTACTTC.

The chain uses TRBV20-1 and TRBJ2-5; 8 bases fit TRBD2. The CDR3 has 12 residues. The junction had 4 bases not matched to a gene; V was cut back by 6 bases and J by 4 bases. In germline, CDR1 is DFQATT, CDR2 SNEGSKA (reference sequence). The CDR3 spells CSAVTSAETQYF. In nucleotides, the CDR3 is TGCAGTGCAGTGACTAGCGCAGAGACCCAGTACTTC.

V gene TRBV4-1 combines with J gene TRBJ2-7; 10 bases line up with TRBD2. V lost 1 base and J lost 3; bases outside the gene matches: 12. The germline V gene encodes CDR1 MGHRA and CDR2 YSYEKL. The CDR3 consists of 18 residues. This CDR3 is CASSQGRLAGERNYEQYF. The CDR3 nucleotides are TGCGCCAGCAGCCAAGGCAGGCTAGCGGGGGAAAGGAACTACGAGCAGTACTTC.

This clonotype was detected only a few times. This sequence joins TRBV12-3 or TRBV12-4 and TRBJ1-4; no clear D gene. V was clipped by 2 bases and J by 5 bases, with 6 bases between them. The CDR3 extends over 13 amino acids. The CDR3 here is CASSLWQNEKLFF. The DNA of the CDR3 is TGTGCCAGCAGTTTATGGCAGAATGAAAAACTGTTTTTT.

This clonotype was seen a handful of times. V usage is TRBV25-1 and J usage is TRBJ1-1; no clear D. This CDR3 is built from 12 residues. Germline CDR1 and CDR2: MGHDK and SYGVNS. V was pared by 4 bases and J by 4 bases, with 7 bases between. CDR3 sequence: CASSGRATEAFF. The CDR3 DNA reads as TGTGCCAGCAGTGGCCGGGCCACTGAAGCTTTCTTT.